The entry that follows covers one T cell receptor beta chain sequence. Trimming removed 1 base from V and 5 bases from J; junction bases left unmatched: 5. The CDR3 runs 14 residues. Germline V gives CDR1 SGHNT, CDR2 YYREEE (reference sequence). Under the authors' procedure: Nucleated cell counts were estimated from reference gene primer amplification. The repertoire was sequenced with immunoSEQ multiplex PCR; TCRdb's copy has only in-frame clones and lacks some. V, J and clone size are taken as reported in that table, and D and trimming were inferred from the DNA itself. This sample has around 220,000 clones, with approximately 90% found just once. This entry is derived from a study of blood T cell repertoires in COVID-19. Study overall: In each case, the material was cDNA or gDNA derived from T cells, B-cell-depleted T cells, or PBMCs.

This sequence originates from a woman aged 45-59 years with COVID-19, enrolled during active disease. Sequenced sample: peripheral blood. The chain recombines TRBV5-4 with TRBJ1-2; 7 bases line up with TRBD1. The CDR3 DNA is TGTGCCAGCAGCTTGCGACAGGGATGGTATGGCTACACCTTC. It translates to CASSLRQGWYGYTF. Complete variable domain (other parts from reference TRBV5-4 and TRBJ1-2): ETGVTQSPTHLIKTRGQQVTLRCSSQSGHNTVSWYQQALGQGPQFIFQYYREEENGRGNFPPRFSGLQFPNYSSELNVNALELDDSALYLCASSLRQGWYGYTFGSGTRLTVV.